This T cell receptor beta chain was captured in a study of blood T cell repertoires in COVID-19. In the study overall: There were acute and convalescent COVID-19 samples, and they came from the United States, Italy and Spain. T cells, B-cell-depleted T cells, or PBMCs provided the cDNA or gDNA that served as material.

Original processing notes: Estimated nucleated cell counts came from reference gene primer amplification. Some clones are missing from TCRdb's copy, which holds only in-frame ones; the method was immunoSEQ multiplex PCR. The D gene and trimming were derived from the DNA, and the V and J assignments and clone size from that table. The sample lists hundreds of thousands of clones, 70% to 90% occurring once. Germline V CDR1 and CDR2: MNHEY, SVGAGI. Trimming at V came to 2 bases and at J to 8 bases, leaving 0 bases not matched to a gene. This CDR3 is built from 13 residues. J is TRBJ2-1 and V is TRBV6-5, with TRBD1 matching 10 bases. Input material: peripheral blood. This clonotype originated in a woman between 18 and 29 years old who had recovered from COVID-19. CDR3 protein: CASSYGQGDEQFF. DNA for the CDR3: TGTGCCAGCAGTTACGGACAGGGGGATGAGCAGTTCTTC.